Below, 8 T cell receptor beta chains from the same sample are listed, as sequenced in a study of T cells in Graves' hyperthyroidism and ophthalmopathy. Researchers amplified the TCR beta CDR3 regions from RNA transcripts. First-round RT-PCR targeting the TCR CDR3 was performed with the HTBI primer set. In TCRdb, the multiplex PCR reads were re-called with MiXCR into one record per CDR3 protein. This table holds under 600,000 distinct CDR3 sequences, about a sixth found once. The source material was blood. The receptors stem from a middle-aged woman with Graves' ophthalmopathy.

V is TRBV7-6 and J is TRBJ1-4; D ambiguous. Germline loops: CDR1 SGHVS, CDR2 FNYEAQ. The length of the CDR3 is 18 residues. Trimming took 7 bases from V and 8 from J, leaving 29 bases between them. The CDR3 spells CASKLPPLPQGFGEKLFF. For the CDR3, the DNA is TGTGCCAGCAAGCTTCCACCCTTACCCCAAGGGTTTGGAGAAAAACTGTTTTTT.

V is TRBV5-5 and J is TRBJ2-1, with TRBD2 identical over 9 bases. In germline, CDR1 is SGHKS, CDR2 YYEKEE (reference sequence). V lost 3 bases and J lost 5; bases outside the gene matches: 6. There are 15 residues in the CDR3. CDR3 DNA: TGTGCCAGCAGCTCCGGGACTAGCCCAAACAATGAGCAGTTCTTC. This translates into CASSSGTSPNNEQFF.

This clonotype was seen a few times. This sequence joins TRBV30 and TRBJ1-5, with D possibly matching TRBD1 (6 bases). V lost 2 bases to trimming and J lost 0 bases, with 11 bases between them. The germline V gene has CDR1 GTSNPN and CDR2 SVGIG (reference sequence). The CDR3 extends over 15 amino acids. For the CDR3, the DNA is TGTGCCTGGAGTTCGGACAGCTATAGCAATCAGCCCCAGCATTTT. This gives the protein CAWSSDSYSNQPQHF.

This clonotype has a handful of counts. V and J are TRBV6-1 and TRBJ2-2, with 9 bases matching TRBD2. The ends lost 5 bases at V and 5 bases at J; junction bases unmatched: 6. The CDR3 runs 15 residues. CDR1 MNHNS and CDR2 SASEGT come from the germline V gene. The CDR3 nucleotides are TGTGCCAGCAGTACCCTAGCGGGAAAAACCGGGGAGCTGTTTTTT. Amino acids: CASSTLAGKTGELFF.

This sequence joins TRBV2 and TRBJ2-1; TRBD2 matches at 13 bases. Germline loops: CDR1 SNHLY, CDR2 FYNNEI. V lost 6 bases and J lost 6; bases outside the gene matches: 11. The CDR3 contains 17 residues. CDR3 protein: CASSSGTSGIRSNEQFF. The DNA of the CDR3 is TGTGCCAGCAGCTCCGGGACTAGCGGGATAAGGAGCAATGAGCAGTTCTTC.

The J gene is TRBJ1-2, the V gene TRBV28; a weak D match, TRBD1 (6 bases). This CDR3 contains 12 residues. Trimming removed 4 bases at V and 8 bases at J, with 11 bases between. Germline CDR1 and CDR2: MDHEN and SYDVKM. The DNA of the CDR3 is TGTGCCAGCAGTTGGCAGGGGACCGGCTACACCTTC. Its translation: CASSWQGTGYTF.

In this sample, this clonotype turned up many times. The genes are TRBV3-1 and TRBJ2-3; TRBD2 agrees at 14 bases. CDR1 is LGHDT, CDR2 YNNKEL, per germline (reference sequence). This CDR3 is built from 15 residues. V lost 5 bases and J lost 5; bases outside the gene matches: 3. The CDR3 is CASSGLAGGLDTQYF. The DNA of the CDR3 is TGTGCCAGCAGCGGACTAGCGGGGGGTCTAGATACGCAGTATTTT.

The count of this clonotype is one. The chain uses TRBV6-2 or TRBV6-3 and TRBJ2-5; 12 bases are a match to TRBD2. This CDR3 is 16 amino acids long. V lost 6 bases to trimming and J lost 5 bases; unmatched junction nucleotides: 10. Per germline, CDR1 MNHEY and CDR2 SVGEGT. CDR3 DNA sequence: TGTGCCAGCAGAACCGGGCTAGCGGGAGGGAAGGAGACCCAGTACTTC. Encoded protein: CASRTGLAGGKETQYF.